This paragraph covers one T cell receptor beta chain sequence. The specificity of this receptor is unknown. Per-base qualities were not stored, and no clone one base away is much larger. The immunoSEQ multiplex PCR assay was used to generate TCR libraries, with TCR-beta and/or TCR-alpha/delta assays applied to each sample. Amplified TCR libraries were sequenced on the Illumina high-throughput platform. In the source study's methods: Clustering and dimensionality reduction were performed using pairwise TCRdist distances among GMM-specific receptors from ex vivo sorted or in vitro expanded T cells. The score assigned to each clinical repertoire was mean NN-distance, meaning the average TCRdist to the nearest 10% of tetramer-positive reference sequences. GEM TCR motif frequency was calculated as the fraction of unique TCRs that matched known GEM sequences by V/J usage and CDR3 length. Linear discriminant analysis with leave-one-out cross-validation, implemented in scikit-learn, was used to classify active tuberculosis. TCRdb re-hosts the immuneACCESS table, in-frame sequences only. Its copies lack some clones; in the studies checked, an unresolved V gene accounts for under half of them, and the cause for the rest is not known. V and J calls and clone size come straight from that table; D and trimming were deduced from the DNA. Recorded for this sample are 35,000 to 50,000 clones; around 94% of them occurred a single time. About 2% of the sample is held by the ten biggest clonotypes.

These data belong to a study of T cells in tuberculosis (dated by TCRdb to the late 2010s). With regard to the full study: The study combined CD1B tetramers and high-throughput TCR immunosequencing to characterize T cells specific for the mycobacterial lipid antigen glucose monomycolate (GMM). IGRA-negative adolescents, IGRA-positive adolescents with latent tuberculosis and adults with active tuberculosis, ten per group, were compared in a South African clinical cohort.

At study entry, adolescents were screened for latent tuberculosis infection using a tuberculin skin test and the QuantiFERON-TB GOLD In-Tube IGRA. Immunosequencing was performed on unsorted cryopreserved PBMC and covered around 91,000 T cells per clinical donor on average. Eleven high schools in the Worcester region of the Western Cape, South Africa, served as enrollment sites for adolescents aged 12 to 18 years. Some 10 M. tuberculosis-infected and roughly ten uninfected adolescents were selected with matching for age and sex. PBMC from adolescents were isolated by density centrifugation from freshly drawn heparinized blood and then cryopreserved. Trimming costs V 6 bases and J 4 bases, and their ends lie 19 bases apart. From its cysteine to its phenylalanine, the CDR3 spans 14 amino acids. This entry keeps only the CDR3 DNA: 42 bases, framed from base 1. Via the germline V gene, CDR1 is SQVTM and CDR2 ANQGSEA.

Findings and caveats that apply to the study as a whole: Active tuberculosis TCR-alpha repertoires showed smaller mean NN-distances to GMM-specific TCRs than IGRA-negative controls, suggesting clonal expansion of these TCRs. The smaller NN-distances were partly driven by shorter CDR3-alpha lengths in active tuberculosis patients, and the difference for TCR-beta did not reach statistical significance. Clinical samples were selected based on the availability of cryopreserved specimens, with adults included as active tuberculosis cases and adolescents included as controls. A classifier using the diverse GMM-specific repertoire reached around 85% accuracy (AUROC approximately 0.9), compared with approximately 70% accuracy using GEM motif frequencies.

Sample: PBMCs. This sequence uses TRBV29-1 and TRBJ2-7; tentative D gene TRBD1, with 5 bases matching. The receptor was derived from a donor aged 10 to 29 with latent tuberculosis or without tuberculosis infection. Some clones in this sample may be carry-over from other donors' samples. The bases read TGCAGCGTCGAGGTGTCAGGGTCGAGGTACGAGCAGTACTTC. Its protein product is CSVEVSGSRYEQYF.